A single TCR beta chain is shown here with its context. Its antigen specificity is not known. Base qualities were left out, and no much larger clone turns up one base away. The sample is drawn from a study of radiotherapy plus CTLA-4 blockade in lung cancer (dated by TCRdb to 2016 to 2019). General notes on the study: Among enrolled patients, under 20% had an objective response and about 30% reached disease control. The investigation overall reported the following: After treatment with radiotherapy and ipilimumab, TCR clones that originated in tumors expanded in peripheral blood. The strongest predictors of response, as reported, were early dynamic changes in blood T cell clones along with a rise in serum interferon-beta after radiation.

Library construction relied on the immunoSEQ multiplex PCR assay. TCRdb retrieved this table from immuneACCESS and kept in-frame rearrangements only. Not all clones are present; in checked studies, unresolved V genes account for under half, and no reason is known for the remainder. Here the sample has 30,000 or so clones; roughly three quarters occur a single time. The ten largest clones capture more than 4.5% of the sample. The study evaluated CTLA-4 blockade (ipilimumab) given together with focal radiation therapy in patients who had chemo-refractory metastatic non-small-cell lung cancer. V sheds 4 bases and J sheds 2 bases, leaving 11 bases between their ends. The CDR3 contains 14 residues, cysteine and phenylalanine counted. Only the CDR3 DNA is retained, 42 bases long and in frame from the first base. The germline V gene yields MDHEN for CDR1 and SYDVKM for CDR2.

The TCR comes from a human donor with non-small cell lung cancer whose response to radiotherapy plus ipilimumab could not be evaluated. The material was peripheral blood, obtained from a patient treated with radiotherapy plus ipilimumab. The chain is assembled from TRBV28 and TRBJ1-1; the D region possibly corresponds to TRBD1 (6 bases align). Here is the DNA: TGTGCCAGCAGTTGGGGGGGCGCAAACACTGAAGCTTTCTTT. The translation is CASSWGGANTEAFF.